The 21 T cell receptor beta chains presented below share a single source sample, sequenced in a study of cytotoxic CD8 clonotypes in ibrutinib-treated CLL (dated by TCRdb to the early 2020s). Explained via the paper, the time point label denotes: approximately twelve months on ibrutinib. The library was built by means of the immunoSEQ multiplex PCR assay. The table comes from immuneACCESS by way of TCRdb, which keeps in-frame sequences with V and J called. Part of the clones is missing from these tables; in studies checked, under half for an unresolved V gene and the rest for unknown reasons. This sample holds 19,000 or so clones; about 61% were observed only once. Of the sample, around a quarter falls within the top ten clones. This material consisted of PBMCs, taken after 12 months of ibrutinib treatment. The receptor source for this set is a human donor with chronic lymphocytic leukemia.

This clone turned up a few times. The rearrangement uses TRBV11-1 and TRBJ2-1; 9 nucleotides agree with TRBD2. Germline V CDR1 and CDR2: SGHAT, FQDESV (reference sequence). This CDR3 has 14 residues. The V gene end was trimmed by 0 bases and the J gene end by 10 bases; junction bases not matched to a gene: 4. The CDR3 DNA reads TGTGCCAGCAGCTTAGCCGGGACTAGCAGGGAGCAGTTCTTC. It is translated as CASSLAGTSREQFF.

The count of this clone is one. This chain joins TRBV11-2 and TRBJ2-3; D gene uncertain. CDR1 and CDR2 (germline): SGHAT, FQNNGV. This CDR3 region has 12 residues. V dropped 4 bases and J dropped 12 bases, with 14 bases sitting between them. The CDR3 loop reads CASSSTRELQYF. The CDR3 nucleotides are TGTGCCAGCAGCTCGACAAGAGAACTACAGTATTTT. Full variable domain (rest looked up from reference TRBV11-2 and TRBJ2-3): EAGVAQSPRYKIIEKRQSVAFWCNPISGHATLYWYQQILGQGPKLLIQFQNNGVVDDSQLPKDRFSAERLKGVDSTLKIQPAKLEDSAVYLCASSSTRELQYFGPGTRLTVL.

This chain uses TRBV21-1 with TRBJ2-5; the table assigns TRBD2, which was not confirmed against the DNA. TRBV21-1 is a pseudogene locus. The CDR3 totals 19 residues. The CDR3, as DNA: TGTGCCAGCAGCAAAGTCCTCGTGGCACAGGTGGGAGGGGGAGAGACCCAGTACTTC. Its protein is CASSKVLVAQVGGGETQYF.

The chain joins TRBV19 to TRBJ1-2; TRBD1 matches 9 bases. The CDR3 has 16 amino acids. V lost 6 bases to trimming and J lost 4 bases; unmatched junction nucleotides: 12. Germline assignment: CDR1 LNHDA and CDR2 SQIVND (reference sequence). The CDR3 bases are TGTGCCAGTAGCTCCCCGGGACAGGGATCGGGCTATGGCTACACCTTC. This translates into CASSSPGQGSGYGYTF.

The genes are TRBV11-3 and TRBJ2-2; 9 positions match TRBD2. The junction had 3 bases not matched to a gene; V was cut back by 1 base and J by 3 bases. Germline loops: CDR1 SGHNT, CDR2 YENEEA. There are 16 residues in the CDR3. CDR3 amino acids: CASSLVAGDYTGELFF. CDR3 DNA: TGTGCCAGCAGCTTAGTAGCGGGAGATTACACCGGGGAGCTGTTTTTT.

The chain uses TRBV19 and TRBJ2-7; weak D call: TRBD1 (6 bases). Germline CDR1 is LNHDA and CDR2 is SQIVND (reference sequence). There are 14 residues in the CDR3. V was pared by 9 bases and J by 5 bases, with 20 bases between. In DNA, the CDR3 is TGTGCCAGCTCCTTATCGGACAGTAATCACGAGCAGTACTTC. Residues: CASSLSDSNHEQYF.

In DNA, the CDR3 is TGCGCCAGCAGCTTGGTTATTGGGCTAGCGGGCGACAATGAGCAGTTCTTC. Its translation: CASSLVIGLAGDNEQFF. V is TRBV5-1 and J is TRBJ2-1; 8 positions match TRBD2. V shed 0 bases and J 5 bases; nucleotides not matched to a gene: 10. Germline loops: CDR1 SGHRS, CDR2 YFSETQ. CDR3 length equals 17 residues.

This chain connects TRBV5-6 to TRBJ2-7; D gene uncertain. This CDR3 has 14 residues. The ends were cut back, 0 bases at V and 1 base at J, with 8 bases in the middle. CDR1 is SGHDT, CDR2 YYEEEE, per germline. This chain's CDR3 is CASSLAWGSYEQYF. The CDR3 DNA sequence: TGTGCCAGCAGCTTGGCTTGGGGATCCTACGAGCAGTACTTC.

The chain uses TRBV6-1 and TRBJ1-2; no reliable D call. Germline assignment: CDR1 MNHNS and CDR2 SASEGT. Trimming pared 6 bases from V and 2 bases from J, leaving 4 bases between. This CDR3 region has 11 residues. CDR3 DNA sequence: TGTGCCAGCAGGGGAAACTATGGCTACACCTTC. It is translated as CASRGNYGYTF.

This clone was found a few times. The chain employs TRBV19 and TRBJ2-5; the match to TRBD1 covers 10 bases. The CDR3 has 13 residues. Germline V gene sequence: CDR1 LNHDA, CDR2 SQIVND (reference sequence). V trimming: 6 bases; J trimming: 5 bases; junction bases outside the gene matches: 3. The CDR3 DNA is TGTGCCAGTAGAGCGGGACAGGGGGAGACCCAGTACTTC. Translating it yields CASRAGQGETQYF.

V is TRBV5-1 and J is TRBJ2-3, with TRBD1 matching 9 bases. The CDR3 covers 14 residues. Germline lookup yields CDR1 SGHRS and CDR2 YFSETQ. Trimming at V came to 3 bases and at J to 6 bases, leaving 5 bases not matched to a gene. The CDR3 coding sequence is TGCGCCAGCAGCTCCGGGACAGGGTGGGATACGCAGTATTTT. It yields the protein CASSSGTGWDTQYF.

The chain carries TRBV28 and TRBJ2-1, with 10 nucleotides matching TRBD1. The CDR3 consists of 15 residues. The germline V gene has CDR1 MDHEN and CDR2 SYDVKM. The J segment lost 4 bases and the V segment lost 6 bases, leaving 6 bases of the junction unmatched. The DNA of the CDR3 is TGTGCCAGCAGCCTCGGGACAGGGGTTTACAATGAGCAGTTCTTC. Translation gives CASSLGTGVYNEQFF.

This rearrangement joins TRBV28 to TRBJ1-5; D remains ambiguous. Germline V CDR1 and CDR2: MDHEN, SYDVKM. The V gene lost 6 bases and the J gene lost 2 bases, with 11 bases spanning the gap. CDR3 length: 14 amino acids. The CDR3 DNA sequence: TGTGCCAGCAGCCCCCAGAGAGGCAATCAGCCCCAGCATTTT. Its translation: CASSPQRGNQPQHF.

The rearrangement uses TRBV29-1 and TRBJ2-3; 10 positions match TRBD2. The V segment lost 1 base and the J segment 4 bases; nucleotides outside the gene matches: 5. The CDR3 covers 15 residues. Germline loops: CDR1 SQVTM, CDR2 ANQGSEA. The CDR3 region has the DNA TGCAGCGTTGAAGCTGGAGCGGGAGGGCCAGATACGCAGTATTTT. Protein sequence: CSVEAGAGGPDTQYF.

DNA of the CDR3: TGCAGCGTTGAAGAGGGAAGCAATCAGCCCCAGCATTTT. This codes for CSVEEGSNQPQHF. The chain has TRBV29-1 and TRBJ1-5; unclear D gene. The V gene's germline CDR1 is SQVTM and CDR2 ANQGSEA. CDR3 length: 13 amino acids. The V and J ends lost 0 bases and 1 base respectively, with 4 bases between them.

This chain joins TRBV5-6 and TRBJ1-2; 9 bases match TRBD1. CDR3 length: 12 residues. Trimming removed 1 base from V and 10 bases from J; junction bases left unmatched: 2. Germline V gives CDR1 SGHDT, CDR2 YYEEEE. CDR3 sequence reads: CASSLNRGLYTF. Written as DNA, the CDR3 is TGTGCCAGCAGCTTGAACAGGGGGCTCTACACCTTC.

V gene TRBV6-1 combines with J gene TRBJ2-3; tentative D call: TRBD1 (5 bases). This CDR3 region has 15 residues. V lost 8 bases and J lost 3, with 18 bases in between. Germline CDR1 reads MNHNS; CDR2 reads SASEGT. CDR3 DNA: TGTGCCAGCTCACAGGCCGGTCTCCTTACAGATACGCAGTATTTT. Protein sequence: CASSQAGLLTDTQYF.

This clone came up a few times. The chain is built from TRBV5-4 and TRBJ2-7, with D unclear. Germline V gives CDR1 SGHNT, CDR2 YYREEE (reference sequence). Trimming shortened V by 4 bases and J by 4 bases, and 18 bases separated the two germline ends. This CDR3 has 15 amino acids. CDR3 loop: CASSPPDGRSYEQYF. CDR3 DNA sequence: TGTGCCAGCAGCCCCCCCGATGGAAGGTCTTACGAGCAGTACTTC.

CDR3 coding DNA: TGTGCCAGCAGGGCAACAGGGTGGCCTAATGAAAAACTGTTTTTT. It specifies CASRATGWPNEKLFF. The chain links TRBV2 to TRBJ1-4; TRBD1 might be the D (6 bases). Germline V lookup: CDR1 SNHLY, CDR2 FYNNEI. This CDR3 region has 15 residues. Trimming took off 6 bases at V and 3 bases at J, with 14 bases between the two ends.

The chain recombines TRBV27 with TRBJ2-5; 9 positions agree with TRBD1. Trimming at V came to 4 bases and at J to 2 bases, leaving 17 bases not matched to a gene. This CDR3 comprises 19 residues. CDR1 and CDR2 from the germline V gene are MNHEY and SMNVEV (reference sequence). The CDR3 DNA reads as TGTGCCAGCAGTTCCAGGACAGGGGAGGGGATGGGACAACAAGAGACCCAGTACTTC. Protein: CASSSRTGEGMGQQETQYF.

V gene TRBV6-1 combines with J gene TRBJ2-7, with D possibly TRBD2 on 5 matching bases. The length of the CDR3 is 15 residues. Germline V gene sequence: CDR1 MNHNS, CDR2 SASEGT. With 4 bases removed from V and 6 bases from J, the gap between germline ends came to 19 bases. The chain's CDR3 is CASSGNFLSAGEQYF. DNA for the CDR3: TGTGCCAGCAGTGGAAACTTTCTCTCTGCGGGCGAGCAGTACTTC.